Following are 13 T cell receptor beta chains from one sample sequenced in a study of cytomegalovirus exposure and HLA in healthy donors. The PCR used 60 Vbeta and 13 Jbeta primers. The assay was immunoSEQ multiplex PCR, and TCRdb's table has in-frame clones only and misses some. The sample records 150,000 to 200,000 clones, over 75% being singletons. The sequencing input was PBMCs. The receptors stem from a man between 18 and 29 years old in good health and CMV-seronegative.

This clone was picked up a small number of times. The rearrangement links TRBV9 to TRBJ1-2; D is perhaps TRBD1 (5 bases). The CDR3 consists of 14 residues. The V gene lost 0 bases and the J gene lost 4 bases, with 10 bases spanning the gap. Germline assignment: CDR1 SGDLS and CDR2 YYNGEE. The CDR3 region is CASSVAGGFYGYTF. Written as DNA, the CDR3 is TGTGCCAGCAGCGTAGCGGGGGGGTTCTATGGCTACACCTTC.

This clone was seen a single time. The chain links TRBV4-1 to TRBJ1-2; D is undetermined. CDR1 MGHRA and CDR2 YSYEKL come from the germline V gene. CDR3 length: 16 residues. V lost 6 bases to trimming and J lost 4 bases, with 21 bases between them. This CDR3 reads CASSLSDTNSPYGYTF. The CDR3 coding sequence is TGCGCCAGCAGTCTATCAGATACCAACAGCCCCTATGGCTACACCTTC.

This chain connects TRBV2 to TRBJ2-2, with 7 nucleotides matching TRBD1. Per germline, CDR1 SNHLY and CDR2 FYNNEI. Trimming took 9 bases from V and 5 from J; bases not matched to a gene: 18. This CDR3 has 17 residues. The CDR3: CARGGSKTGYFTGELFF. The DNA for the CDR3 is TGTGCCAGAGGGGGTTCGAAGACAGGGTATTTTACCGGGGAGCTGTTTTTT.

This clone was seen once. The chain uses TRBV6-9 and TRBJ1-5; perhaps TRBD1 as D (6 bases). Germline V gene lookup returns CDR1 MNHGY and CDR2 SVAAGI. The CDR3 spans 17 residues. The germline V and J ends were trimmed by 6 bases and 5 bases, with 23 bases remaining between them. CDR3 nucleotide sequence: TGTGCCAGCAGGGATTACAGGGATGACCACCCTTATCAGCCCCAGCATTTT. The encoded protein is CASRDYRDDHPYQPQHF.

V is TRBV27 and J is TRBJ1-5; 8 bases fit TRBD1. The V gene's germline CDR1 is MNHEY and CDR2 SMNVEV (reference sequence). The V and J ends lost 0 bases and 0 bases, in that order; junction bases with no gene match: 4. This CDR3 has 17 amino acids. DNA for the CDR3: TGTGCCAGCAGTTTATCGGCAGGGGGCGTTAGCAATCAGCCCCAGCATTTT. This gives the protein CASSLSAGGVSNQPQHF.

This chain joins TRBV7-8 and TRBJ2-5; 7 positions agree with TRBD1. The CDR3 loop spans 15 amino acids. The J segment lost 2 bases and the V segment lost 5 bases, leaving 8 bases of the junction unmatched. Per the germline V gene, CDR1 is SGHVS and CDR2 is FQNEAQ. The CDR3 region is CASSQMSGQQETQYF. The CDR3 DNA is TGTGCCAGCAGCCAAATGTCGGGACAGCAAGAGACCCAGTACTTC.

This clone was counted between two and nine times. Written as DNA, the CDR3 is TGTGCCAGCAGTTACTTGGCAGGGGGTTCGTACGAGCAGTACTTC. Residues: CASSYLAGGSYEQYF. The chain carries TRBV6-5 and TRBJ2-7, with 7 bases lining up with TRBD1. Per the germline V gene, CDR1 is MNHEY and CDR2 is SVGAGI. The CDR3 sequence is 15 residues long. V was clipped by 1 base and J by 4 bases; unmatched bases: 7.

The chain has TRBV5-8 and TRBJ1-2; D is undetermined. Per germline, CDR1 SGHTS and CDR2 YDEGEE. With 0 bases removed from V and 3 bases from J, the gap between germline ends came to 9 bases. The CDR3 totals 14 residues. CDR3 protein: CASSLGGVYYGYTF. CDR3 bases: TGTGCCAGCAGCTTGGGAGGTGTCTACTATGGCTACACCTTC.

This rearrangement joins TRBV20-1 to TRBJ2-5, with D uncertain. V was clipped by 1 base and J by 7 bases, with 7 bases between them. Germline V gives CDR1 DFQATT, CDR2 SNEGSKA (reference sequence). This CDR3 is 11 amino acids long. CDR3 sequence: CSARAPGTQYF. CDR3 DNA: TGCAGTGCTAGAGCCCCAGGGACCCAGTACTTC.

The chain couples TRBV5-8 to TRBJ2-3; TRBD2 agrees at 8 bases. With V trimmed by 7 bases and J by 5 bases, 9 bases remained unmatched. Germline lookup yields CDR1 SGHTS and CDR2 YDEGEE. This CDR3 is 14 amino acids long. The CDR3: CASSRGGPGDTQYF. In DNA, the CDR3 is TGTGCCAGCTCGCGCGGGGGGCCTGGAGATACGCAGTATTTT.

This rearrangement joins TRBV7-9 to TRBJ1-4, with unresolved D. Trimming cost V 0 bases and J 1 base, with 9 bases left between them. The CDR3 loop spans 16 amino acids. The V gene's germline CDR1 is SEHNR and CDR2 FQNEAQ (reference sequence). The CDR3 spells CASSLASRVTNEKLFF. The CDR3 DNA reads TGTGCCAGCAGCTTAGCGTCCCGCGTAACTAATGAAAAACTGTTTTTT.

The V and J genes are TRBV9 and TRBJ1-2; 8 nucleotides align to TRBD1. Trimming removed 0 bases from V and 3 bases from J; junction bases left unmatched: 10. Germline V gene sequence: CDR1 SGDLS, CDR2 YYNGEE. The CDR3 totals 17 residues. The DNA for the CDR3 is TGTGCCAGCAGCGTAGCTGAGACAGGGGTGTTTGACTATGGCTACACCTTC. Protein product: CASSVAETGVFDYGYTF.

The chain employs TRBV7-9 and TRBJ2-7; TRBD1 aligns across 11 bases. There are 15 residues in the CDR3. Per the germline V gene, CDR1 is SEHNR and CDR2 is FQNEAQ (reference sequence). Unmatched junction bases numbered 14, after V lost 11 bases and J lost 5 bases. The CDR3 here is CAGTGVDRGRHEQYF. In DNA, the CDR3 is TGTGCCGGCACGGGGGTGGACAGGGGGCGACACGAGCAGTACTTC.